Presented here are 9 T cell receptor beta chains from one specimen sequenced in a study of T cells in Graves' hyperthyroidism and ophthalmopathy. From RNA transcripts, TCR beta CDR3 regions were amplified. With the HTBI primer set, the TCR CDR3 went through a first round of RT-PCR. TCRdb re-analysed the multiplex PCR reads in MiXCR, keeping a single row per CDR3 protein. The sample carries about half a million distinct CDR3 sequences, roughly 15% recorded once. What was sequenced was blood. The receptors originated from a young woman with Graves' ophthalmopathy.

This rearrangement joins TRBV30 to TRBJ2-5; perhaps D is TRBD1 or TRBD2 (5 bases each). Germline V gene data show CDR1 as GTSNPN and CDR2 as SVGIG (reference sequence). This CDR3 contains 13 residues. Trimming removed 2 bases at V and 14 bases at J, with 21 bases between. The CDR3 spells CAWSRDHTMGLYF. In nucleotides, the CDR3 is TGTGCCTGGAGTAGGGACCACACGATGGGGCTCTACTTC.

This clonotype was seen repeatedly, ten times or more. The V gene is TRBV28, the J gene TRBJ1-1; TRBD1 is a possible D gene (6 bases). Germline values: CDR1 MDHEN, CDR2 SYDVKM. Trimming cost V 5 bases and J 2 bases, with 21 bases left between them. CDR3 length: 17 residues. The CDR3 is CASSPPGGAFINTEAFF. CDR3 bases: TGTGCCAGCAGTCCCCCTGGGGGGGCCTTTATTAACACTGAAGCTTTCTTT.

In this sample, this clonotype turned up many times. This sequence joins TRBV28 and TRBJ2-4, with 13 bases aligning to TRBD2. The germline V gene encodes CDR1 MDHEN and CDR2 SYDVKM. CDR3 length: 17 amino acids. The V and J ends lost 6 bases and 7 bases, in that order; junction bases with no gene match: 12. Here the CDR3 DNA reads TGTGCCAGCAGCTCTAAAGGACTAGCGGGAGAGTGGAACATTCAGTACTTC. It encodes CASSSKGLAGEWNIQYF.

This clonotype was counted at least ten times. J is TRBJ2-3 and V is TRBV12-3 or TRBV12-4; 7 positions agree with TRBD1. V shed 5 bases and J 2 bases; nucleotides not matched to a gene: 10. The CDR3 is made up of 16 amino acids. In DNA form, the CDR3 reads TGTGCCAGCAGTATAACAGGGGTCTCCAACACAGATACGCAGTATTTT. Translating it yields CASSITGVSNTDTQYF.

This clonotype came up many times. The rearrangement joins TRBV12-3 or TRBV12-4 to TRBJ1-2, with D perhaps matching TRBD1 (6 bases). The V gene lost 5 bases and the J gene lost 8 bases, with 15 bases spanning the gap. CDR3 length equals 13 residues. The chain's CDR3 is CASSASGGRGYTF. The DNA of the CDR3 is TGTGCCAGCAGTGCCTCGGGGGGCAGAGGCTACACCTTC.

This clonotype was observed many times. This sequence joins TRBV28 and TRBJ1-2, with D perhaps TRBD1 (6 bases). The V gene's germline CDR1 is MDHEN and CDR2 SYDVKM. The CDR3 spans 15 residues. Trimming left V 5 bases short and J 6 bases short, with 19 bases between. CDR3 sequence reads: CASSRNRDGGNGYTF. CDR3 coding DNA: TGTGCCAGCAGTCGTAACAGGGACGGGGGGAATGGCTACACCTTC.

Comments on this clonotype: A clone one base away is much larger, so this may be a read error. V gene TRBV2 combines with J gene TRBJ2-5; weak D call: TRBD1 (8 bases). V lost 10 bases to trimming and J lost 7 bases, with 19 bases between them. Germline V gives CDR1 SNHLY, CDR2 FYNNEI. This CDR3 is 13 amino acids long. CDR3 DNA: TGTGCCAACAAATCGGACAGGGAGGGGACCCAGTACTTC. Encoded protein: CANKSDREGTQYF.

This clonotype showed up many times. The CDR3 protein is CASSARLAGEYGQYF. The CDR3 coding sequence is TGTGCCAGCAGCGCAAGACTAGCGGGAGAATATGGGCAGTACTTC. This sequence joins TRBV7-8 and TRBJ2-7; TRBD2 agrees at 12 bases. CDR3 length equals 15 residues. Germline V gives CDR1 SGHVS, CDR2 FQNEAQ. The V segment lost 5 bases and the J segment 9 bases; nucleotides outside the gene matches: 11.

The chain has TRBV11-3 and TRBJ2-2, with D perhaps TRBD2 (5 bases). V lost 3 bases and J lost 7, with 12 bases in between. The CDR3 runs 14 residues. CDR1 and CDR2 (germline): SGHNT, YENEEA. CDR3 region: CASSLEAGGGELFF. The CDR3, as DNA: TGTGCCAGCAGCTTGGAGGCCGGAGGCGGGGAGCTGTTTTTT.